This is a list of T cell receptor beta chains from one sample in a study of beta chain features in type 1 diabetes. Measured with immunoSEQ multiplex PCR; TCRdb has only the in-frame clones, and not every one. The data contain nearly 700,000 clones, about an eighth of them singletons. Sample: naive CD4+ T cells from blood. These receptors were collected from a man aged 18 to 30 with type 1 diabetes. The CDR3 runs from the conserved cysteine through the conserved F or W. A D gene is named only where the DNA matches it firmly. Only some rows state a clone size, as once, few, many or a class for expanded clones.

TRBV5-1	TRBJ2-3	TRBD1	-	CASSPQGEWTDTQYF	TGCGCCTCATCACCACAGGGGGAATGGACAGATACGCAGTATTTT
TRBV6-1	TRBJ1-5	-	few	CASSEARRTLSNQPQHF	TGTGCCAGCAGTGAGGCCCGACGTACCCTTTCTAATCAGCCCCAGCATTTT
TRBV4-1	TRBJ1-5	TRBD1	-	CASSQTGVLNQPQHF	TGCGCCAGCAGCCAGACAGGGGTTCTCAATCAGCCCCAGCATTTT
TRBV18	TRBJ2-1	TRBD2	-	CASSPAGGPAYNEQFF	TGTGCCAGCTCACCAGCGGGGGGACCCGCCTACAATGAGCAGTTCTTC
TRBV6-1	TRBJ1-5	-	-	CASKSSGQGNQPQHF	TGTGCCAGCAAGAGTTCAGGGCAAGGCAATCAGCCCCAGCATTTT
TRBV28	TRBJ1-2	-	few	CASSLYFRAVNYGYTF	TGTGCCAGCAGTTTATATTTTCGGGCAGTAAACTATGGCTACACCTTC
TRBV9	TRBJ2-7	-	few	CASSVVGSSYEQYF	TGTGCCAGCAGCGTAGTGGGGAGCTCCTACGAGCAGTACTTC
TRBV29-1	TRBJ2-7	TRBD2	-	CSVEYSGGDEQYF	TGCAGCGTTGAATACAGCGGGGGGGACGAGCAGTACTTC
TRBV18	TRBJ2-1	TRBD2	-	CASSSYSGESYNEQFF	TGTGCCAGCTCATCCTATAGCGGGGAATCCTACAATGAGCAGTTCTTC
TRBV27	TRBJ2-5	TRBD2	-	CASSSPPLAGVQETQYF	TGTGCCAGCAGTTCTCCCCCCCTCGCGGGGGTACAAGAGACCCAGTACTTC
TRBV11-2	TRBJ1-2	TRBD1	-	CASSFQGAYGYTF	TGTGCCAGCAGTTTTCAGGGGGCCTATGGCTACACCTTC
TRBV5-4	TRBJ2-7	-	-	CASSLAWDYEQYF	TGTGCCAGCAGCTTGGCCTGGGACTACGAGCAGTACTTC
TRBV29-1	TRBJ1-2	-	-	CSVGETDYGYTF	TGCAGCGTGGGCGAGACTGACTATGGCTACACCTTC
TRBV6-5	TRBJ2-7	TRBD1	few	CASTRGQGNYEQYF	TGTGCCAGCACACGGGGACAGGGCAACTACGAGCAGTACTTC
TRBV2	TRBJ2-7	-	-	CASNLGLSYEQYF	TGTGCCAGCAACCTTGGACTATCCTACGAGCAGTACTTC
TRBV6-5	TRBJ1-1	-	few	CASRSNTEAFF	TGTGCCAGCAGGTCGAACACTGAAGCTTTCTTT
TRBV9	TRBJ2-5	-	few	CASSPSGQPQETQYF	TGTGCCAGCAGCCCTTCGGGACAACCTCAAGAGACCCAGTACTTC
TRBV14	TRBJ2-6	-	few	CASSQGGRVAGANVLTF	TGTGCCAGCAGCCAAGGGGGCAGGGTAGCAGGGGCCAACGTCCTGACTTTC
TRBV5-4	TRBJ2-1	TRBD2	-	CASSNLAGYYNEQFF	TGTGCCAGCAGCAATTTAGCGGGGTATTACAATGAGCAGTTCTTC
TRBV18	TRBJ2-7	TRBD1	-	CASSPGQGGHEQYF	TGTGCCAGCTCACCGGGACAGGGCGGCCACGAGCAGTACTTC
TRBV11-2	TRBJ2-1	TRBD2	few	CASSDRLAGLGNEQFF	TGTGCCAGCAGCGACCGACTAGCGGGGTTGGGCAATGAGCAGTTCTTC
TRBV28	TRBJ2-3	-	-	CASSPVGAADTQYF	TGTGCCAGCAGCCCCGTAGGGGCCGCAGATACGCAGTATTTT
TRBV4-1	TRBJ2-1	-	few	CASSHRDDSFKGKYNEQFF	TGCGCCAGCAGCCACAGGGACGACTCTTTCAAGGGGAAATACAATGAGCAGTTCTTC
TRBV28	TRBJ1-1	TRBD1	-	CASSRGGTGGTEAFF	TGTGCCAGCAGTCGCGGAGGGACAGGGGGGACTGAAGCTTTCTTT
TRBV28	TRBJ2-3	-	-	CASSLAQEGYTDTQYF	TGTGCCAGCAGTTTAGCACAGGAGGGCTACACAGATACGCAGTATTTT
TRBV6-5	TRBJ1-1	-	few	CATKPATVMNTEAFF	TGTGCCACTAAGCCTGCGACCGTGATGAACACTGAAGCTTTCTTT
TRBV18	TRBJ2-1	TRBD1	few	CASSPRAGGYNEQFF	TGTGCCAGCTCACCACGGGCAGGGGGCTACAATGAGCAGTTCTTC
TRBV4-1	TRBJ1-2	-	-	CASSQIDRNYGYTF	TGCGCCAGCAGCCAAATTGACAGGAACTATGGCTACACCTTC
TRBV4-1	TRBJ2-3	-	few	CASSQVVDQGSTDTQYF	TGCGCCAGCAGCCAAGTAGTGGACCAGGGTAGCACAGATACGCAGTATTTT
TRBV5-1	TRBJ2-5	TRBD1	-	CASSLGTGLFGETQYF	TGCGCCAGCAGCTTGGGGACAGGGCTTTTCGGGGAGACCCAGTACTTC
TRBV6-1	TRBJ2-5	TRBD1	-	CASSDLTGTSQETQYF	TGTGCCAGCAGTGATCTGACAGGGACCTCCCAAGAGACCCAGTACTTC
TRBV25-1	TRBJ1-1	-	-	CASSGPFSGEAFF	TGTGCCAGCAGTGGGCCATTTTCCGGTGAAGCTTTCTTT
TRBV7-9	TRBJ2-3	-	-	CASPGQGTDTQYF	TGTGCCAGCCCCGGGCAGGGCACAGATACGCAGTATTTT